The entry that follows covers one TCR beta chain sequence. Its specificity is unknown. Data came from immunoSEQ multiplex PCR; TCRdb stores just in-frame clones and leaves some out. The table lists about 2.2 million clones, 85% to 95% of them singletons. Germline V gene lookup returns CDR1 SGHTA and CDR2 FQGTGA. The CDR3 spans 13 residues. Trimming left V 2 bases short and J 7 bases short, with 12 bases between. This sample was included in a study of shared clonotypes between healthy human individuals. Whole-study context: Three plates were used per donor for CD4 naive, three for CD4 memory, two for CD8 naive and one for CD8 memory. Findings and caveats of the study: A few donors shared 4.5% to 6.5% of their naive CD4 clonotypes. Larger richness was generally estimated for naive than memory subsets.

The naive CD8 fraction comprised CD45RO-negative cells positively selected for CCR7 and excluded terminally differentiated effector memory CD45RA+ cells. Each donor was a Caucasian adult residing in Nashville, Tennessee. The source is a man aged 18 to 29 in good health. Some clones in this sample may be carry-over from other donors' samples. Source material: naive CD8+ T cells from PBMCs. The gene calls are TRBV7-3 and TRBJ2-7, with D possibly being TRBD2 (5 bases). Written as DNA, the CDR3 is TGTGCCAGCAGCTTAGCACCCTCGGGAGAGCAGTACTTC. Its translation: CASSLAPSGEQYF.